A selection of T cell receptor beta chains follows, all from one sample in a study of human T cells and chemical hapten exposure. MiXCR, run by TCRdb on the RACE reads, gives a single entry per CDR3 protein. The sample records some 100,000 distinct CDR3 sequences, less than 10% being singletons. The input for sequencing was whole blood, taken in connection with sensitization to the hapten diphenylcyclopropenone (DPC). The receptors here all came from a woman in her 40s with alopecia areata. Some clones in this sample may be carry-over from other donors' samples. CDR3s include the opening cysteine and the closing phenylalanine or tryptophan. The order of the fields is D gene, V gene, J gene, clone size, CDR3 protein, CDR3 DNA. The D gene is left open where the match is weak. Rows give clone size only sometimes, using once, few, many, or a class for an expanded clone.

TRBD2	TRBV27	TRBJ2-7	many	CASSGQGGISKYEQYF	TGTGCCAGCAGCGGTCAGGGAGGGATATCAAAATACGAGCAGTACTTC
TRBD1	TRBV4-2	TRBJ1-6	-	CASSLPAGQGNSPLHF	TGTGCCAGCAGCCTTCCCGCGGGACAGGGAAATTCACCCCTCCACTTT
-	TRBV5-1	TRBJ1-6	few	CASSLGTAAYNSPLHF	TGCGCCAGCAGCTTGGGAACAGCCGCCTATAATTCACCCCTCCACTTT
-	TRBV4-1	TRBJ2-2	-	CASSQDAQGYTGELFF	TGCGCCAGCAGCCAAGATGCTCAGGGTTACACCGGGGAGCTGTTTTTT
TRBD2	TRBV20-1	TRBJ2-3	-	CSARNLLRGASDTQYF	TGCAGTGCTAGAAATCTCTTGCGGGGGGCCTCAGATACGCAGTATTTT
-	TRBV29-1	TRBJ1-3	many	CSVEIPGTSKGKIIYF	TGCAGCGTCGAAATCCCCGGGACAAGTAAAGGAAAGATCATATATTTT
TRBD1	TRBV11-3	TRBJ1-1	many	CASSLDRSRGLVGTEAFF	TGTGCCAGCAGCTTAGATAGGAGCAGGGGGCTCGTTGGGACTGAAGCTTTCTTT
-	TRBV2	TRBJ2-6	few	CASSEVRVGANVLTF	TGTGCCAGCAGTGAAGTACGAGTAGGGGCCAACGTCCTGACTTTC
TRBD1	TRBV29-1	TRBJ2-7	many	CSADRGDEQYF	TGCAGCGCGGACAGGGGAGACGAGCAGTACTTC
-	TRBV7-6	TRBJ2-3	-	CASSDRYRADTQYF	TGTGCCAGCAGCGACCGTTACAGGGCAGATACGCAGTATTTT
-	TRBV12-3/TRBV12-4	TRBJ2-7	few	CASRSGGRVTYEQYF	TGTGCCAGCAGGTCCGGGGGACGGGTTACCTACGAGCAGTACTTC
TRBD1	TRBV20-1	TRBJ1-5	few	CSGGTGHSNQPQHF	TGCAGTGGCGGGACAGGACATAGCAATCAGCCCCAGCATTTT
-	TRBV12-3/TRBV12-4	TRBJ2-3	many	CASSLWRGLTDTQYF	TGTGCCAGCAGTTTATGGCGGGGACTCACAGATACGCAGTATTTT
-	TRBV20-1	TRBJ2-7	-	CSAPGARTYEQYF	TGCAGTGCCCCAGGGGCCCGAACCTACGAGCAGTACTTC
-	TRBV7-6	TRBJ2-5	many	CASSLGIEYQETQYF	TGTGCCAGCAGCTTAGGGATAGAGTACCAAGAGACCCAGTACTTC
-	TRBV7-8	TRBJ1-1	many	CASSPRNKPGRWEAFF	TGTGCCAGCAGTCCTAGAAATAAGCCTGGCAGATGGGAAGCTTTCTTT
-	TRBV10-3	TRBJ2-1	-	CAIRATGSTSYNEQFF	TGTGCCATCAGGGCCACAGGGTCAACCTCCTACAATGAGCAGTTCTTC
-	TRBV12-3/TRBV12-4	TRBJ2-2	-	CASSRPSGANTGELFF	TGTGCCAGCAGTCGCCCCTCGGGGGCGAACACCGGGGAGCTGTTTTTT
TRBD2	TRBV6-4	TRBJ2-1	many	CASSDSTSGGADEQFF	TGTGCCAGCAGTGACTCGACTAGCGGGGGGGCGGATGAGCAGTTCTTC
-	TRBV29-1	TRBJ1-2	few	CSVDGGGMFGYTF	TGCAGCGTTGACGGCGGAGGGATGTTTGGCTACACCTTC
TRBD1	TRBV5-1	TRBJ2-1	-	CASSLEGAEWNEQFF	TGCGCCAGCAGCTTGGAGGGGGCCGAATGGAATGAGCAGTTCTTC
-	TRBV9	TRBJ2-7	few	CASSPRDSQSSYEQYF	TGTGCCAGCAGCCCCCGGGACTCTCAAAGCTCCTACGAGCAGTACTTC
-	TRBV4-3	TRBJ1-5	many	CASSQGRNQPQHF	TGCGCCAGCAGCCAAGGACGGAATCAGCCCCAGCATTTT
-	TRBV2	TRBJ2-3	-	CASGQRTDTQYF	TGTGCCAGCGGACAGCGCACAGATACGCAGTATTTT
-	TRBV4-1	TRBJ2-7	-	CASSQVLPSKQYF	TGCGCCAGCAGCCAAGTCCTCCCCTCCAAGCAGTACTTC
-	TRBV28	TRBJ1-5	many	CASSFLDRNQPQHF	TGTGCCAGCAGTTTTCTGGACAGAAATCAGCCCCAGCATTTT
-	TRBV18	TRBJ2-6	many	CASCSTVGDSGANVLTF	TGTGCCAGCTGCTCGACAGTAGGTGATTCTGGGGCCAACGTCCTGACTTTC
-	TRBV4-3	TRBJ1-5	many	CASSQDIVRTGRPQHF	TGCGCCAGCAGCCAAGATATCGTAAGGACGGGGCGGCCCCAGCATTTT
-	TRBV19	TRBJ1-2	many	CASSSLGAGDGYTF	TGTGCCAGTAGTTCCTTAGGGGCAGGCGATGGCTACACCTTC
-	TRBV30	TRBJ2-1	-	CAWSGHGGDEQFF	TGTGCCTGGAGTGGGCACGGGGGTGATGAGCAGTTCTTC
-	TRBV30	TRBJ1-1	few	CAWNGRFSEAFF	TGTGCCTGGAATGGTAGATTTTCTGAAGCTTTCTTT
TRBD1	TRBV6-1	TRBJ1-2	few	CASSEGRGAIGYTF	TGTGCCAGCAGTGAGGGCAGGGGGGCAATTGGCTACACCTTC
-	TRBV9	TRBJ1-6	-	CASSAGDFLGSPLHF	TGTGCCAGCAGCGCAGGAGACTTTTTGGGGTCACCCCTCCACTTT
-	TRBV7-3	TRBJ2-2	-	CASSSRDIAAGELFF	TGTGCCAGCAGCTCCCGGGACATAGCAGCCGGGGAGCTGTTTTTT
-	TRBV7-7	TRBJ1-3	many	CASSENPAGYSGNTIYF	TGTGCTAGCAGCGAAAACCCAGCAGGCTACTCTGGAAACACCATATATTTT
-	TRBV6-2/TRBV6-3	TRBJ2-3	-	CASVKGGTDTQYF	TGTGCCAGCGTCAAAGGGGGCACAGATACGCAGTATTTT
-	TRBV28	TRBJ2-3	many	CASSLWGATDTQYF	TGTGCCAGCAGTTTATGGGGGGCTACAGATACGCAGTATTTT
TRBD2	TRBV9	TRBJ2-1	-	CASSAQDPGTSGGDEQFF	TGTGCCAGCAGCGCCCAGGACCCCGGGACTAGCGGGGGGGATGAGCAGTTCTTC
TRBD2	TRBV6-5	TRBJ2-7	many	CASRRTSGGPYEQYF	TGTGCCAGCAGGCGGACTAGCGGGGGGCCCTACGAGCAGTACTTC
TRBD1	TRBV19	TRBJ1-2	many	CASSPGTGGWYGYTF	TGTGCTAGTAGTCCCGGGACAGGGGGCTGGTATGGCTACACCTTC
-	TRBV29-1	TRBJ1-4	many	CSVETGRNEKLFF	TGCAGCGTTGAAACAGGCAGAAATGAAAAACTGTTTTTT
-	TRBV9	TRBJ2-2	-	CASKTGTGELFF	TGTGCCAGCAAAACAGGGACCGGGGAGCTGTTTTTT
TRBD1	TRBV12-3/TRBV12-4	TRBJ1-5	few	CASSSGQGYQPQHF	TGTGCCAGCAGCTCCGGACAGGGCTACCAGCCCCAGCATTTT
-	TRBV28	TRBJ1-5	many	CASRDGGNQPQHF	TGTGCCAGTCGGGACGGGGGCAATCAGCCCCAGCATTTT
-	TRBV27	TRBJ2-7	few	CASSLSGAFYEQYF	TGTGCCAGCAGTTTATCAGGGGCGTTCTACGAGCAGTACTTC
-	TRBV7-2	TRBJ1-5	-	CASSPGAWGDQPQHF	TGTGCCAGCAGCCCAGGAGCCTGGGGGGATCAGCCCCAGCATTTT
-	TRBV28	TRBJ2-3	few	CASGTSTDTQYF	TGTGCCAGCGGAACCAGCACAGATACGCAGTATTTT
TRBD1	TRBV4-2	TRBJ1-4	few	CASSPRTGGWDEKLFF	TGTGCCAGCAGCCCACGGACAGGCGGTTGGGATGAAAAACTGTTTTTT
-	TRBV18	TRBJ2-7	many	CASSPRDGTYEQYF	TGTGCCAGCTCACCGAGGGACGGCACCTACGAGCAGTACTTC
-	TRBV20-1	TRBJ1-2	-	CSAPLNPGTYGYTF	TGCAGTGCTCCTCTTAATCCGGGAACCTATGGCTACACCTTC
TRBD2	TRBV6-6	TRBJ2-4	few	CASSLTSGGLINIQYF	TGTGCCAGCAGTTTGACTAGCGGGGGGCTCATAAACATTCAGTACTTC
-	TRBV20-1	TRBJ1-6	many	CSARDPRTTGHNSPLHF	TGCAGTGCTAGAGATCCTCGGACGACCGGCCATAATTCACCCCTCCACTTT
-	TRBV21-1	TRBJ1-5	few	CASSKGPNQPQHF	TGTGCCAGCAGCAAAGGGCCCAATCAGCCCCAGCATTTT
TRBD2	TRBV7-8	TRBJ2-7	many	CASSPWTSGVKLGEQYF	TGTGCCAGCAGCCCCTGGACTAGCGGGGTCAAACTCGGGGAGCAGTACTTC
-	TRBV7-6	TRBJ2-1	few	CASSLVEGRSYNEQFF	TGTGCCAGCAGCTTAGTAGAGGGTAGGTCCTACAATGAGCAGTTCTTC